This T cell receptor (beta chain) is from a study of Ad26.COV2.S vaccination and SARS-CoV-2 variants. V lost 3 bases and J lost 1, with 11 bases in between. CDR3 length: 15 residues. From germline, CDR1 is MGHRA and CDR2 YSYEKL. Clones were sequenced by immunoSEQ multiplex PCR, and TCRdb holds only the in-frame ones, with some missing. This table has 360,000 or so clones, around 86% appearing once. Regarding treatment: roughly 18 received Ad26.COV2.S at low or high dose, single or two shots; roughly 5 received placebo; per-sample allocation not given. The study sampled participants on day 63 after the first vaccine or placebo injection.

The chain recombines TRBV4-1 with TRBJ2-3; D is perhaps TRBD2 (5 bases). The material was peripheral blood, obtained in a trial of Ad26.COV2.S vaccine versus placebo. The clonotype was recovered from a person aged 18-65 years who received the Ad26.COV2.S COVID-19 vaccine or a placebo. CDR3 sequence reads: CASSQRAVGTDTQYF. The CDR3 DNA sequence: TGCGCCAGCAGCCAGAGGGCGGTAGGCACAGATACGCAGTATTTT.